These 5 T cell receptor beta chains originate from one sample sequenced in a study of control samples from healthy donors and cancer patients. Produced via immunoSEQ multiplex PCR; TCRdb's table is partial and in-frame only. Altogether 170,000 or so clones are present, 94% being singletons, with the ten largest covering 1.2% to 1.5%. The sequenced sample consisted of blood. The source is a woman between 18 and 29 years old in good health.

The CDR3 is CASSSMTGVSYEQYF. CDR3 nucleotide sequence: TGTGCCAGCAGTTCGATGACAGGGGTGTCCTACGAGCAGTACTTC. J is TRBJ2-7 and V is TRBV28, with 8 bases lining up with TRBD1. V trimming: 4 bases; J trimming: 1 base; junction bases outside the gene matches: 6. Germline V gene sequence: CDR1 MDHEN, CDR2 SYDVKM. This CDR3 comprises 15 residues.

The CDR3 reads CASAGVGETQYF. The CDR3 DNA reads TGTGCCAGCGCGGGAGTCGGAGAGACCCAGTACTTC. The rearrangement links TRBV6-4 to TRBJ2-5, with 7 bases that match TRBD2. Germline V gene data show CDR1 as MRHNA and CDR2 as SNTAGT. V was clipped by 8 bases and J by 4 bases; unmatched bases: 4. The CDR3 extends over 12 amino acids.

The chain uses TRBV5-6 and TRBJ2-5; TRBD1 aligns across 9 bases. Germline CDR1 SGHDT, CDR2 YYEEEE. The trim removed 0 bases at V and 5 bases at J, leaving 8 bases unmatched. The CDR3 is 16 amino acids. The CDR3 sequence is CASSLVRDRDVETQYF. The CDR3 nucleotides read TGTGCCAGCAGCTTGGTTCGGGACAGGGACGTGGAGACCCAGTACTTC.

The chain joins TRBV19 to TRBJ1-2, with D unresolved. Per the germline V gene, CDR1 is LNHDA and CDR2 is SQIVND (reference sequence). V gave up 7 bases and J gave up 4 bases, with 13 bases separating them. This CDR3 region has 13 residues. The CDR3 bases are TGTGCCAGTACCTTCGACCGGGCCTATGGCTACACCTTC. Translating gives CASTFDRAYGYTF.

DNA of the CDR3: TGTGCCAGCTCCCTAGCAGGGAGTAACACTGAAGCTTTCTTT. Translating it yields CASSLAGSNTEAFF. The chain employs TRBV18 and TRBJ1-1; D might be TRBD1 (5 bases). CDR3 length: 14 amino acids. V shed 6 bases and J shed 2 bases, with 13 bases lying between them. Germline V gene data show CDR1 as KGHSH and CDR2 as LQKENI.